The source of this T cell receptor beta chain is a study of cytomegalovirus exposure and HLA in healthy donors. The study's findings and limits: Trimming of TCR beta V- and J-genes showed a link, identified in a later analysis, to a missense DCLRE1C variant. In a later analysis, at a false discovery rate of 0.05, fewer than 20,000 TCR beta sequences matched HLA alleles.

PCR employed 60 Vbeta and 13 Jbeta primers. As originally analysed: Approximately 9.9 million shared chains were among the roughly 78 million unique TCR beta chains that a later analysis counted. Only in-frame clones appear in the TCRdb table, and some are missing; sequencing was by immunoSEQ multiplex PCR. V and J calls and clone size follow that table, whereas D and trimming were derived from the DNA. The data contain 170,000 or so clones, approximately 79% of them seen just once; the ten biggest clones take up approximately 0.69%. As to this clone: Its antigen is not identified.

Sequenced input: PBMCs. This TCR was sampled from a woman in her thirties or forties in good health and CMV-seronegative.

The CDR3 nucleotides are TGCAGTGCTAGGTCCAGCGTCGAAGCTTTCTTT. Translating gives CSARSSVEAFF. This rearrangement joins TRBV20-1 to TRBJ1-1; D call uncertain. V dropped 3 bases and J dropped 8 bases, with 10 bases sitting between them. The CDR3 has 11 amino acids. Germline-derived CDR1 and CDR2 are DFQATT and SNEGSKA (reference sequence).